A single TCR beta chain is shown here with its context. The CDR3 spans 17 residues. V was clipped by 5 bases and J by 4 bases; unmatched bases: 13. Germline V gene data show CDR1 as MNHEY and CDR2 as SMNVEV (reference sequence). Naive CD8 cells comprised CD45RO-negative, CCR7-positively selected cells, excluding terminally differentiated effector memory CD45RA+ cells. These data come from a study of shared clonotypes between healthy human individuals. As originally analysed: Junction-only sequences without quality scores came from ImmunoSEQ, so filtering differed. Clones were read by immunoSEQ multiplex PCR, and TCRdb kept only the in-frame ones, dropping some. V, J and clone size reflect that table, while D and trimming were determined from the DNA. The sample records some 2,000,000 clones, approximately 94% being singletons.

The clonotype was recovered from a man between 18 and 35 years old in good health. The sequencing input was naive CD8+ T cells sorted from blood. The chain recombines TRBV27 with TRBJ2-1; TRBD1 aligns across 8 bases. CDR3: CASSPSPGTGVYNEQFF. DNA of the CDR3: TGTGCCAGCAGTCCGTCTCCCGGGACAGGTGTATACAATGAGCAGTTCTTC.